This T cell receptor (beta chain) was found in a study of post-analysis software for immune sequencing data. Notes on the study in general: Patients carried roughly 5 TRBV segments more frequently than controls did, and TRBV5-6, TRBV5-1 and TRBV20-1 were among them.

This clonotype turned up a few times. Antigen unknown. Trimming removed 5 bases from V and 2 bases from J; junction bases left unmatched: 5. The CDR3 loop spans 14 amino acids. The germline CDR1 and CDR2 sequences are LGHNA and YNFKEQ. Researchers reported that TCR beta cDNA libraries carried unique molecular identifiers. TCRdb re-analysed the PCR reads in MiXCR, keeping a single row per CDR3 protein. The sample has 430,000 or so distinct CDR3 sequences; over 30% are singletons. The V gene is TRBV4-2, the J gene TRBJ2-7; 8 bases match TRBD2. The sequence was obtained from a girl between 2 and 10 years old with multiple sclerosis. The sample comprised blood. CDR3 DNA sequence: TGTGCCAGCAGCAAAAGCGGGAGTACCTACGAGCAGTACTTC. Protein sequence: CASSKSGSTYEQYF.